The T cell receptor beta chain under discussion was sequenced for a study of shared clonotypes between healthy human individuals. Produced via immunoSEQ multiplex PCR; TCRdb's table is partial and in-frame only. This table holds roughly 2.2 million clones, more than 80% found once. Germline V CDR1 and CDR2: SGHDN, FVKESK. The CDR3 length is 14 residues. V gave up 4 bases and J gave up 0 bases, with 7 bases separating them. The chain joins TRBV14 to TRBJ1-3, with no clear D. The clonotype originates from a young man in good health. Some clones in this sample may be carry-over from other donors' samples. Sequencing was done on a sample of naive CD4+ T cells from PBMCs. Indicated subset: CD45RA+ positively selected. The CDR3 spells CASSRSYSGNTIYF. The CDR3 DNA reads as TGTGCCAGCAGCCGAAGTTACTCTGGAAACACCATATATTTT.